These T cell receptor beta chains were read from a single sample in a study of CD8+ T cells in alopecia areata. Generated by immunoSEQ multiplex PCR, the TCRdb table keeps only in-frame clones and is missing some. The sample carries approximately 200,000 clones, 45% to 65% recorded once. This material consisted of CD4+ T cells sorted from blood, taken at week 4, from a patient treated with tofacitinib. These receptors were collected from a human donor with alopecia areata. CDR3s include the opening cysteine and the closing phenylalanine or tryptophan. A D gene is named only where the DNA matches it firmly. Size is omitted from some rows. Given values are once, few, many or a class for expanded clones.

abundance,j_gene,v_gene,d_gene,CDR3nt,CDR3aa
NA,TRBJ1-2,TRBV30,NA,TGTGCCTGGAGTGCAAAGGTGGGAGGCTACACCTTC,CAWSAKVGGYTF
few,TRBJ1-6,TRBV5-1,TRBD1,TGCGCCAGCAGCTTGGGAGACAGGGATTCACCCCTCCACTTT,CASSLGDRDSPLHF
few,TRBJ2-2,TRBV7-3,NA,TGTGCCAGCAGCCCCGGGGCTACCACCGGGGAGCTGTTTTTT,CASSPGATTGELFF
NA,TRBJ1-5,TRBV6-5,TRBD1,TGTGCCAGCAGTTCAGACAGGGGCGGCAATCAGCCCCAGCATTTT,CASSSDRGGNQPQHF
once,TRBJ2-1,TRBV6-4,TRBD2,TGTGCCAGCAGTCGGACTAGCGGTAGTCATGAGCAGTTCTTC,CASSRTSGSHEQFF
NA,TRBJ1-5,TRBV7-9,TRBD1,TGTGCCAGCAGCTCCATGACAGGGAGGGGTCAGCCCCAGCATTTT,CASSSMTGRGQPQHF
few,TRBJ2-3,TRBV6-1,NA,TGTGCCAGCAGTGAATCGGGCACTGCCACAGATACGCAGTATTTT,CASSESGTATDTQYF
NA,TRBJ1-2,TRBV6-6,NA,TGTGCCAGCAGTTACAGAGGGGAGGACAATGGCTACACCTTC,CASSYRGEDNGYTF
many,TRBJ1-4,TRBV9,NA,TGTGCCAGCAGCGTAGAGTCCTTCGGTGAAAAACTGTTTTTT,CASSVESFGEKLFF
NA,TRBJ2-2,TRBV7-2,TRBD2,TGTGCCAGTAGCGGGGGCAGATCGAACACCGGGGAGCTGTTTTTT,CASSGGRSNTGELFF
NA,TRBJ2-7,TRBV9,NA,TGTGCCAGCAGGGAGTTCGGCGAGCAGTACTTC,CASREFGEQYF
NA,TRBJ2-7,TRBV5-1,NA,TGCGCCAGCAGCCCAGGATTCGTGTCCTACGAGCAGTACTTC,CASSPGFVSYEQYF
NA,TRBJ2-7,TRBV4-2,NA,TGTGCCAGCAGCCAAGATCTAGCTCCCTACGAGCAGTACTTC,CASSQDLAPYEQYF
NA,TRBJ2-1,TRBV7-2,NA,TGTGCCAGCAGCTTAGGACAGTACTACAATGAGCAGTTCTTC,CASSLGQYYNEQFF
few,TRBJ1-5,TRBV7-2,NA,TGTGCCAGCAGACCTTGGCGAAGCTCATCGGCCCATCAGCCCCAGCATTTT,CASRPWRSSSAHQPQHF
NA,TRBJ2-4,TRBV18,NA,TGTGCCAGCTCACCCCCGGGAAACAAAAACATTCAGTACTTC,CASSPPGNKNIQYF
few,TRBJ2-7,TRBV5-1,NA,TGCGCCAGCAGCTTGGGTTCGGGGTATGAGCAGTACTTC,CASSLGSGYEQYF
few,TRBJ1-2,TRBV25-1,NA,TGTGCCAGGACCTGCGAGGGCGACTATGGCTACACCTTC,CARTCEGDYGYTF